One sample yielded the 30 T cell receptor beta chains listed below, sequenced in a study of blood T cells in healthy people across ages. The second PCR ran roughly 6 to 12 cycles with a sample-barcoded 5' primer and J-beta primers. TCRdb used MiXCR to reprocess the 5' RACE reads, holding one entry per CDR3 protein. The sample records around 990,000 distinct CDR3 sequences, almost 25% being singletons. The data also belong to a second study, concerning T cells of mothers and their children.

Sequenced: blood. The source of these receptors is a girl aged 2 to 9 in good health.

The genes are TRBV7-9 and TRBJ1-1, with D tentatively TRBD1 (5 bases). V gave up 1 base and J gave up 0 bases, with 9 bases separating them. Germline V gives CDR1 SEHNR, CDR2 FQNEAQ (reference sequence). The CDR3 has 15 residues. The CDR3 DNA follows: TGTGCCAGCAGCTTAGAGGGGCACCTGAACACTGAAGCTTTCTTT. Amino acids: CASSLEGHLNTEAFF.

V gene TRBV24-1 combines with J gene TRBJ2-1, with D perhaps matching TRBD1 (5 bases). Germline CDR1 is KGHDR and CDR2 is SFDVKD. With 4 bases removed from V and 9 bases from J, the gap between germline ends came to 15 bases. The CDR3 covers 14 residues. This CDR3 reads CATSDPRRVPEQFF. DNA for the CDR3: TGTGCCACCAGTGACCCCCGCAGGGTCCCTGAGCAGTTCTTC.

In regard to this clonotype: A much more abundant neighbour one base away suggests this may be a read error. The chain employs TRBV4-1 and TRBJ2-5; 9 bases map to TRBD2. The J call is uncertain, as TRBJ2-7 better fits the DNA end. In germline, CDR1 is MGHRA, CDR2 YSYEKL. This CDR3 comprises 15 residues. The CDR3 DNA sequence: TGCGCCATCAGCCAAGGAGCGGGAGGTCCCTACGAGCAGTACTTC. Translating it yields CAISQGAGGPYEQYF.

The table lists this clonotype with a few counts. CDR3 in DNA: TGTGCCAGCAGCCAATGGGAGGGAAACACCATATATTTT. It codes for CASSQWEGNTIYF. This chain links TRBV3-1 with TRBJ1-3, with no clear D. Per the germline V gene, CDR1 is LGHDT and CDR2 is YNNKEL (reference sequence). This CDR3 comprises 13 residues. Trimming stripped 2 bases from V and 4 bases from J, with 6 bases between. The full variable domain, completed using reference TRBV3-1 and TRBJ1-3, is DTAVSQTPKYLVTQMGNDKSIKCEQNLGHDTMYWYKQDSKKFLKIMFSYNNKELIINETVPNRFSPKSPDKAHLNLHINSLELGDSAVYFCASSQWEGNTIYFGEGSWLTVV.

This clonotype was counted between two and nine times. This rearrangement joins TRBV11-2 to TRBJ2-5; D possibly matches TRBD1 or TRBD2 (6 bases each). The better agreement between TRBJ2-1 and the DNA end casts doubt on the J call. Germline V gene data show CDR1 as SGHAT and CDR2 as FQNNGV. The CDR3 runs to 12 residues. The CDR3, as DNA: TGTGCCAGCAGGGGGGCGGGGACCCTGCAGTTCTTC. Encoded protein: CASRGAGTLQFF.

In nucleotides, the CDR3 is TGTGCCAGCAGCCAATCAAAAGGGACGAGCGGGAGGCCACACAATGAGCAGTTCTTC. This translates into CASSQSKGTSGRPHNEQFF. V usage is TRBV3-1 and J usage is TRBJ2-1; 9 bases agree with TRBD2. The CDR3 loop spans 19 amino acids. Germline V lookup: CDR1 LGHDT, CDR2 YNNKEL (reference sequence). V trimming: 2 bases; J trimming: 5 bases; junction bases outside the gene matches: 16.

A single count supports this clonotype. This sequence joins TRBV13 and TRBJ2-4; tentatively, D is TRBD2 (6 bases). The CDR3 has 14 amino acids. Per germline, CDR1 PRHDT and CDR2 FYEKMQ (reference sequence). V gave up 4 bases and J gave up 9 bases, with 16 bases separating them. In nucleotides, the CDR3 is TGTGCCAGCAGCTCGGACCCTACAGCGGGCATTCAGTACTTC. This translates into CASSSDPTAGIQYF.

J is TRBJ2-5 and V is TRBV10-3, with D hard to call. TRBJ2-7 explains the end of the DNA better; the J call may be wrong. Germline CDR1 reads ENHRY; CDR2 reads SYGVKD. The CDR3 runs to 13 residues. The CDR3 nucleotides are TGTGCCATCAGTGAGGGTAGCTCCTACGAGCAGTACTTC. This encodes CAISEGSSYEQYF.

This clonotype has a handful of counts. This chain connects TRBV29-1 to TRBJ2-5, with 13 bases lining up with TRBD2. From germline, CDR1 is SQVTM and CDR2 ANQGSEA. V shed 6 bases and J 5 bases; nucleotides not matched to a gene: 0. This CDR3 has 12 residues. CDR3 amino acids: CSVTSGRETQYF. CDR3 bases: TGCAGCGTGACTAGCGGGAGGGAGACCCAGTACTTC.

This rearrangement joins TRBV3-1 to TRBJ1-2; D uncertain. Trimming took 0 bases from V and 4 from J, leaving 6 bases between them. The CDR3 spans 13 residues. Germline CDR1 and CDR2: LGHDT and YNNKEL (reference sequence). CDR3 protein: CASSQEKLYGYTF. CDR3 in DNA: TGTGCCAGCAGCCAAGAAAAGCTCTATGGCTACACCTTC. Full variable domain (rest looked up from reference TRBV3-1 and TRBJ1-2): DTAVSQTPKYLVTQMGNDKSIKCEQNLGHDTMYWYKQDSKKFLKIMFSYNNKELIINETVPNRFSPKSPDKAHLNLHINSLELGDSAVYFCASSQEKLYGYTFGSGTRLTVV.

The chain joins TRBV3-1 to TRBJ2-1, with TRBD2 matching 11 bases. CDR1 and CDR2 (germline): LGHDT, YNNKEL (reference sequence). The CDR3 is made up of 23 amino acids. V dropped 4 bases and J dropped 2; count of bases not matched to a gene: 25. CDR3 amino acids: CASSPLGLAGGRLGVKTYNEQFF. The CDR3 nucleotides are TGTGCCAGCAGCCCCTTAGGGCTAGCGGGAGGTAGGCTCGGGGTTAAAACCTACAATGAGCAGTTCTTC.

In this sample, this clonotype turned up a few times. The rearrangement links TRBV12-3 or TRBV12-4 to TRBJ2-3; D not certain. Trimming removed 5 bases from V and 6 bases from J, with 18 bases in between. The CDR3 is made up of 15 amino acids. Here the CDR3 reads CASSPTRWVGDTQYF. CDR3 nucleotides: TGTGCCAGCAGTCCCACCAGATGGGTTGGGGATACGCAGTATTTT.

V is TRBV29-1 and J is TRBJ1-2, with D tentatively TRBD1 (5 bases). Germline V gene lookup returns CDR1 SQVTM and CDR2 ANQGSEA. The CDR3 spans 15 residues. V was trimmed by 5 bases and J by 8 bases, leaving 24 bases between them. CDR3 amino acids: CSVYGGFSARSGYTF. The DNA of the CDR3 is TGCAGCGTTTATGGGGGTTTTTCGGCCCGAAGCGGCTACACCTTC.

A remark on this clonotype: At one of its ends the junction is not consistent with the germline gene, which may arise from a read error. The chain carries TRBV29-1 and TRBJ1-1; D gene unclear. Germline V lookup: CDR1 SQVTM, CDR2 ANQGSEA. The CDR3 is made up of 12 amino acids. For the CDR3, the DNA is TGTAGCGTTGAAGGGTTGGACACTGAAGCTTTCTTT. Translated: CSVEGLDTEAFF.

This clonotype was detected a few times. This chain joins TRBV7-6 and TRBJ2-5; 10 bases fit TRBD2. The CDR3 consists of 16 residues. In germline, CDR1 is SGHVS, CDR2 FNYEAQ. The V gene end was trimmed by 2 bases and the J gene end by 2 bases; junction bases not matched to a gene: 5. The CDR3 nucleotides read TGTGCCAGCAGCTTAAATAGCGGGGGGCCTCAAGAGACCCAGTACTTC. Protein: CASSLNSGGPQETQYF. The full variable domain, with the rest looked up from reference TRBV7-6 and TRBJ2-5, is GAGVSQSPRYKVTKRGQDVALRCDPISGHVSLYWYRQALGQGPEFLTYFNYEAQQDKSGLPNDRFSAERPEGSISTLTIQRTEQRDSAMYRCASSLNSGGPQETQYFGPGTRLLVL.

This rearrangement joins TRBV10-3 to TRBJ2-5; 9 nucleotides match TRBD2. Germline loops: CDR1 ENHRY, CDR2 SYGVKD. The CDR3 is made up of 16 amino acids. V was pared by 3 bases and J by 1 base, with 6 bases of the junction left unmatched. CDR3 sequence: CAISDYQRGAQETQYF. CDR3 coding DNA: TGTGCCATCAGTGATTATCAGCGGGGGGCCCAAGAGACCCAGTACTTC.

On this clonotype itself: With a much larger clone just one base away, this may be a read error. CDR3 residues: CASSLFNEAFF. The CDR3 DNA follows: TGTGCCAGCAGCTTATTCAATGAAGCTTTCTTT. The chain combines TRBV7-8 with TRBJ1-1; D ambiguous. V lost 2 bases and J lost 7, with 5 bases in between. Germline CDR1 SGHVS, CDR2 FQNEAQ. This CDR3 contains 11 residues.

This clonotype was observed a handful of times. The genes are TRBV2 and TRBJ2-1; 7 positions agree with TRBD2. The V gene end was trimmed by 11 bases and the J gene end by 4 bases; junction bases not matched to a gene: 5. Germline V CDR1 and CDR2: SNHLY, FYNNEI. The CDR3 runs 12 residues. The CDR3 loop reads CAGGTTYNEQFF. The CDR3 nucleotides read TGTGCCGGTGGGACTACTTACAATGAGCAGTTCTTC. The whole variable domain, remainder taken from reference TRBV2 and TRBJ2-1, is EPEVTQTPSHQVTQMGQEVILRCVPISNHLYFYWYRQILGQKVEFLVSFYNNEISEKSEIFDDQFSVERPDGSNFTLKIRSTKLEDSAMYFCAGGTTYNEQFFGPGTRLTVL.

This clonotype came up a few times. A read error may explain this, as a much larger clone is one base away. The V and J genes are TRBV20-1 and TRBJ1-2; maybe TRBD1 (5 bases). V was cut by 3 bases and J by 4 bases, with 6 bases left in between. This CDR3 is 11 amino acids long. Germline CDR1 and CDR2: DFQATT and SNEGSKA (reference sequence). The CDR3 DNA reads TGCAGTGCTAGGGACATCTATGGCTACACCTTC. Residues: CSARDIYGYTF.

This clonotype occurred a few times. The chain links TRBV6-2 or TRBV6-3 to TRBJ2-3; 11 bases are a match to TRBD2. After removal of 2 bases from V and 8 bases from J, the junction contained 12 bases not matched to a gene. Per the germline V gene, CDR1 is MNHEY and CDR2 is SVGEGT. The CDR3 has 17 amino acids. CDR3 DNA: TGTGCCAGCAGTTACGGGACTAGCGGTTCCCGCCCAGCTACGCAGTATTTT. Its translation: CASSYGTSGSRPATQYF.

The chain couples TRBV7-6 to TRBJ2-3; possibly TRBD2 for D (6 bases). The germline CDR1 and CDR2 sequences are SGHVS and FNYEAQ. The CDR3 has 11 amino acids. Trimming removed 4 bases at V and 11 bases at J, with 10 bases between. The CDR3 DNA sequence: TGTGCCAGCAGCTCGCCGGGACTGCAGTATTTT. Translating it yields CASSSPGLQYF.

This clonotype was counted a few times. The V and J genes are TRBV12-5 and TRBJ2-5; 10 bases fit TRBD2. With 9 bases clipped from V and 7 bases from J, the junction kept 17 bases outside the gene matches. CDR1 and CDR2 (germline): LGHNT, FRNRAP. This CDR3 is 16 amino acids long. The CDR3 DNA follows: TGTGCTAGCGGTGAAGCTAGCGGGGGACTTGGAGGGACCCAGTACTTC. This translates into CASGEASGGLGGTQYF.

The chain joins TRBV25-1 to TRBJ1-2; a weak D match, TRBD1 (6 bases). V dropped 5 bases and J dropped 4 bases, with 14 bases sitting between them. The CDR3 totals 14 residues. Germline loops: CDR1 MGHDK, CDR2 SYGVNS. The DNA of the CDR3 is TGTGCCAGCAGTCCTCAGGGGACCATCTATGGCTACACCTTC. It specifies CASSPQGTIYGYTF.

This clonotype was picked up a small number of times. This chain joins TRBV29-1 and TRBJ2-2; D unresolved. The germline V and J ends were trimmed by 0 bases and 4 bases, with 12 bases remaining between them. The CDR3 is 15 residues long. The germline V gene encodes CDR1 SQVTM and CDR2 ANQGSEA. CDR3 loop: CSVEESRTPTGELFF. CDR3 DNA sequence: TGCAGCGTTGAAGAGTCGCGAACGCCCACCGGGGAGCTGTTTTTT.

This clonotype was seen at least ten times. The chain links TRBV4-1 to TRBJ2-5, with D possibly TRBD2 on 5 matching bases. Trimming shortened V by 2 bases and J by 7 bases, and 8 bases separated the two germline ends. The CDR3 totals 12 residues. The germline V gene encodes CDR1 MGHRA and CDR2 YSYEKL. The CDR3, as DNA: TGCGCCAGCAGCCAAAGCGGATCGACCCAGTACTTC. This gives the protein CASSQSGSTQYF.

The CDR3 region is CASSGLGGYSNQPQHF. In DNA, the CDR3 is TGTGCCAGCAGTGGCCTTGGGGGCTATAGCAATCAGCCCCAGCATTTT. The rearrangement links TRBV6-1 to TRBJ1-5; weak D call: TRBD1 (6 bases). The germline V and J ends were trimmed by 4 bases and 0 bases, with 13 bases remaining between them. There are 16 residues in the CDR3. Germline V lookup: CDR1 MNHNS, CDR2 SASEGT.

This sequence joins TRBV27 and TRBJ2-7, with 7 bases aligning to TRBD2. Germline assignment: CDR1 MNHEY and CDR2 SMNVEV (reference sequence). The CDR3 is 15 amino acids. J was trimmed by 5 bases and V by 5 bases; bases with no gene match: 12. The CDR3 is CASSEEGGPLDEQYF. CDR3 coding DNA: TGTGCCAGCAGTGAAGAGGGAGGGCCCCTGGACGAGCAGTACTTC.

The CDR3 loop reads CASSFQGRSSYEQYF. In DNA form, the CDR3 reads TGTGCCAGCAGTTTTCAGGGCAGAAGCTCCTACGAGCAGTACTTC. The J gene is TRBJ2-7, the V gene TRBV28; D may be TRBD1 (5 bases). V was cut by 3 bases and J by 0 bases, with 12 bases left in between. The CDR3 spans 15 residues. CDR1 is MDHEN, CDR2 SYDVKM, per germline.

This chain connects TRBV24-1 to TRBJ1-1; no clear D. The CDR3 consists of 13 residues. Trimming left V 2 bases short and J 3 bases short, with 6 bases between. CDR1 and CDR2 from the germline V gene are KGHDR and SFDVKD. CDR3 nucleotides: TGTGCCACCAGTGATTCAGAGGACACTGAAGCTTTCTTT. Protein product: CATSDSEDTEAFF.

CDR3 sequence reads: CASSPPSSNYGYTF. The CDR3 DNA reads as TGTGCCAGCAGCCCCCCGAGTTCGAACTATGGCTACACCTTC. The V gene is TRBV7-9, the J gene TRBJ1-2; no definite D call. The CDR3 runs to 14 residues. The ends were cut back, 5 bases at V and 2 bases at J, with 12 bases in the middle. Germline lookup yields CDR1 SEHNR and CDR2 FQNEAQ (reference sequence).